Listed below are T cell receptor beta chains from one sample, sequenced in a study of T-cell reconstitution after alpha-beta-depleted transplantation in children. MiXCR, applied by TCRdb to the PCR reads, yields one record per CDR3 protein. The sample includes 60,000 to 80,000 distinct CDR3 sequences, just under 7.5% of them seen just once. The sample in question was PBMCs from the stem cell graft donor, obtained from the stem cell graft. The source is a human donor who donated a stem cell graft to a child with acute lymphoblastic leukemia. CDR3s include the opening cysteine and the closing phenylalanine or tryptophan. A D gene is named only where the DNA matches it firmly. Only part of the rows carry a size: once, few, many, or a class if the clone is expanded.

v_call	clone_size	d_call	j_call	cdr3_nt	cdr3_aa
TRBV7-3	many	-	TRBJ2-1	TGTGCCAGCAGCTCTGACTACCCCCTTTACAATGAGCAGTTCTTC	CASSSDYPLYNEQFF
TRBV20-1	many	-	TRBJ2-3	TGCAGTGCTGAGGGGGGCACAGATACGCAGTATTTT	CSAEGGTDTQYF
TRBV11-2	many	-	TRBJ2-5	TGTGCCAGCAGCTCCCAGTCCCTACGTAGTTTAGGGGCCCAGTACTTC	CASSSQSLRSLGAQYF
TRBV2	many	-	TRBJ2-1	TGTGCCAGCAGTGAAGGGACCAGTGAGCAGTTCTTC	CASSEGTSEQFF
TRBV11-1	few	-	TRBJ2-2	TGTGCCAGCAGCCCACGCTTGGGGCGCGTCACCGGGGAGCTGTTTTTT	CASSPRLGRVTGELFF
TRBV7-6	few	-	TRBJ2-3	TGTGCCAGCTCTTGGAGCGCCAGCACAGATACGCAGTATTTT	CASSWSASTDTQYF
TRBV10-3	-	TRBD2	TRBJ2-3	TGTGCCATCAGTGACCGCGGGGGGGCCTCAGATACGCAGTATTTT	CAISDRGGASDTQYF
TRBV10-3	few	-	TRBJ1-1	TGTGCCATCAGCCCGTCCGGGAACACTGAAGCTTTCTTT	CAISPSGNTEAFF
TRBV20-1	few	TRBD2	TRBJ2-3	TGCAGTGCTAGAGATTCACTAGCGGCTTCTATGAGCACAGATACGCAGTATTTT	CSARDSLAASMSTDTQYF
TRBV7-9	-	-	TRBJ1-3	TGTGCCAGCAGGGGAGGGGTGTCGGGAAACACCATATATTTT	CASRGGVSGNTIYF
TRBV20-1	many	TRBD1	TRBJ2-1	TGCAGTGCTAGCTTAGGGGGCCGAAGCTCCTACAATGAGCAGTTCTTC	CSASLGGRSSYNEQFF
TRBV12-3/TRBV12-4	few	-	TRBJ1-2	TGTGCCAGCAGTTTAGGTTCCGTTTACTGGAACTATGGCTACACCTTC	CASSLGSVYWNYGYTF
TRBV25-1	many	-	TRBJ1-2	TGTGCCAGCAGTCCCCAGGACAGAGCTAACTATGGCTACACCTTC	CASSPQDRANYGYTF
TRBV12-3/TRBV12-4	many	-	TRBJ1-5	TGTGCCAGCAGTTCCCTAGGACAGCTCAATCAGCCCCAGCATTTT	CASSSLGQLNQPQHF
TRBV9	few	-	TRBJ1-1	TGTGCCAGCAGCGTAGCTACAGGGAACACTGAAGCTTTCTTT	CASSVATGNTEAFF
TRBV7-9	many	-	TRBJ1-2	TGTGCCAGCAGCTTAGACGGCAGGTACTATGGCTACACCTTC	CASSLDGRYYGYTF
TRBV7-9	many	-	TRBJ1-4	TGTGCCAGCACCCAAAGGTTGCTCGGAGGAGAAAAACTGTTTTTT	CASTQRLLGGEKLFF